Sequencing of this TCR beta chain was carried out in a study of OX40 agonist ivuxolimab in advanced cancers. About this clone: Its antigen is as yet unknown.

Study-level points and caveats: Averaged across samples, CD8+ T cells carried more expanded clones than CD4+ did. Patients with a partial response at 0.1-3.0 mg/kg had among the lowest clonal expansion. Some of the nonresponding patients also showed low levels of normalized T-cell clonal expansion.

Produced via immunoSEQ multiplex PCR; TCRdb's table is partial and in-frame only. This sample yields about 100,000 clones, of which around 93% are seen a single time; 0.54% belongs to the top ten. Trimming shortened V by 5 bases and J by 2 bases, and 16 bases separated the two germline ends. The CDR3 totals 15 residues. Germline CDR1 reads MNHNS; CDR2 reads SASEGT. This chain connects TRBV6-1 to TRBJ2-7; D ambiguous. The source was CD4+ or CD8+ T cells sorted from blood, collected in a trial of the OX40 agonist ivuxolimab. This receptor was identified in an adult with an advanced solid tumor such as melanoma, head and neck, liver or kidney cancer. As DNA, the CDR3 is TGTGCCAGCAGTCAACCCCCGACCGCCACCTACGAGCAGTACTTC. This gives the protein CASSQPPTATYEQYF.